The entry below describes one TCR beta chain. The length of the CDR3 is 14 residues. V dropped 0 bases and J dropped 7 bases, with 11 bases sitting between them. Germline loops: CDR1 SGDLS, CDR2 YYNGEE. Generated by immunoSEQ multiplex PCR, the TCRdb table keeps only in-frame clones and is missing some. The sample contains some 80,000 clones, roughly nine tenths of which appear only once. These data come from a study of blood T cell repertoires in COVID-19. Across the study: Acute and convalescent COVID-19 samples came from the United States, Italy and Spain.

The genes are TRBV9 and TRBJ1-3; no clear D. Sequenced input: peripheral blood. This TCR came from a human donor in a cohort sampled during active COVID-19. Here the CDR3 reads CASSVGRGTNTIYF. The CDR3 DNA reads TGTGCCAGCAGCGTAGGTCGGGGAACGAACACCATATATTTT.